This T cell receptor beta chain was sequenced for a study of blood T cell repertoires in COVID-19. The overall study: The United States, Italy and Spain were the sources of the acute and convalescent COVID-19 samples. The analysed material was cDNA or gDNA that came from T cells, B-cell-depleted T cells, or PBMCs.

The CDR3 consists of 17 residues. CDR1 KGHSH and CDR2 LQKENI come from the germline V gene. Unmatched junction bases numbered 9, after V lost 5 bases and J lost 0 bases. All enrollees were about 18 to 100 years old and from 20 to 25 US areas. Authors' processing steps: Amplifying reference gene primers gave estimates of nucleated cell counts. The assay was immunoSEQ multiplex PCR, and TCRdb's table has in-frame clones only and misses some. That table supplies the V and J calls and clone size; D and trimming were determined from the DNA. This table holds about 130,000 clones, roughly 89% found once. The chain employs TRBV18 and TRBJ1-4; 7 nucleotides line up with TRBD1. The specimen sequenced was PBMCs or T cells enriched from blood (not recorded which). The clonotype comes from a middle-aged man who had recovered from COVID-19. The CDR3 protein is CASSSGTASSTNEKLFF. DNA of the CDR3: TGTGCCAGCTCATCGGGGACAGCATCTTCAACTAATGAAAAACTGTTTTTT.